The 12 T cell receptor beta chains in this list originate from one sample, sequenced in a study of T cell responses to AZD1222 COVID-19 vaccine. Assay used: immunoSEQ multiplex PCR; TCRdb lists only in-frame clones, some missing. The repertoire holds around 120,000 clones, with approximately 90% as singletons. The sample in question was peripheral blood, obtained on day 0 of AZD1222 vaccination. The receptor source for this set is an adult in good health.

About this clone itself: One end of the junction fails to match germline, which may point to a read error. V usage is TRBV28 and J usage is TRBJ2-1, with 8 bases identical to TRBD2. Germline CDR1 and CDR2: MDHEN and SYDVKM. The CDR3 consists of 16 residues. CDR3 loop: CASSLIKTSAPAQALF. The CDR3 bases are TGTGCCAGCAGTTTAATAAAGACTAGCGCCCCAGCCCAAGCGCTCTTC.

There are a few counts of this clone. CDR3: CASSLAAGTPTDTQYF. The CDR3 DNA reads as TGTGCCAGCAGCTTGGCGGCAGGTACCCCCACAGATACGCAGTATTTT. The genes are TRBV5-6 and TRBJ2-3; D gene uncertain. Germline V gives CDR1 SGHDT, CDR2 YYEEEE. The CDR3 runs 16 residues. Trimming stripped 0 bases from V and 2 bases from J, with 13 bases between. Drawing the rest from reference TRBV5-6 and TRBJ2-3, the complete variable domain is DAGVTQSPTHLIKTRGQQVTLRCSPKSGHDTVSWYQQALGQGPQFIFQYYEEEERQRGNFPDRFSGHQFPNYSSELNVNALLLGDSALYLCASSLAAGTPTDTQYFGPGTRLTVL.

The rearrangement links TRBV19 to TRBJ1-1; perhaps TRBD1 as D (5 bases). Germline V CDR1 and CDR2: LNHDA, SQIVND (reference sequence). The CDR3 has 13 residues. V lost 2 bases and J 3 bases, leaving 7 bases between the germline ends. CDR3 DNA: TGTGCCAGTAGTATAACCAGGGACACTGAAGCTTTCTTT. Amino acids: CASSITRDTEAFF.

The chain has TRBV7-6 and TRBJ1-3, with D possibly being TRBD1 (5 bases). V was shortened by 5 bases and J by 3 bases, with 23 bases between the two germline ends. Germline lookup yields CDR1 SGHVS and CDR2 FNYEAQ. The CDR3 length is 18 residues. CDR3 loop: CASSHKPGRPTFGNTIYF. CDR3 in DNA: TGTGCCAGCAGCCATAAACCGGGACGCCCGACCTTTGGAAACACCATATATTTT.

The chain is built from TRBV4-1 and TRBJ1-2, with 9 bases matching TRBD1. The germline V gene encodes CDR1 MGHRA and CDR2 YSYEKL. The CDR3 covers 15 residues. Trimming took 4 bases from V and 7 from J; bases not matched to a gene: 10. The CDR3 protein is CASSRSDTGGRGYTF. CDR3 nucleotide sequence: TGCGCCAGCAGCCGAAGCGACACAGGGGGCCGTGGCTACACCTTC.

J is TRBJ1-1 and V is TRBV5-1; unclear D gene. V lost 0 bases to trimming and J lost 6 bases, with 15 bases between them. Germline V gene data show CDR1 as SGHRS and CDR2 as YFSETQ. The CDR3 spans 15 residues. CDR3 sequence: CASSLDPSKGAEAFF. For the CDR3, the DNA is TGCGCCAGCAGCTTGGACCCCTCGAAGGGCGCTGAAGCTTTCTTT.

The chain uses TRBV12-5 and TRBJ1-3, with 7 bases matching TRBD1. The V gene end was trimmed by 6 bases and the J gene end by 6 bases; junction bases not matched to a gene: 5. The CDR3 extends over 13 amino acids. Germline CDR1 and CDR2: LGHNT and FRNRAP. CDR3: CASGYRGQNTIYF. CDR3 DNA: TGTGCTAGTGGATACAGGGGACAAAACACCATATATTTT.

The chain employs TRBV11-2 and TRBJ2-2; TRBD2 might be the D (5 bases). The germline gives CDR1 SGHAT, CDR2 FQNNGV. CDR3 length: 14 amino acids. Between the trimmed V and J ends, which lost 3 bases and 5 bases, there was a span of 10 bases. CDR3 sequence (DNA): TGTGCCAGCAGCTTGTCTGGAGGTACCGGGGAGCTGTTTTTT. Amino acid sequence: CASSLSGGTGELFF.

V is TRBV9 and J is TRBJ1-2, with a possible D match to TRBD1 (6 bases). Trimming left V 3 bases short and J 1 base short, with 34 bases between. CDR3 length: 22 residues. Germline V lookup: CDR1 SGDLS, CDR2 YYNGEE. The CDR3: CASSAGGGRRQTLTHLNYGYTF. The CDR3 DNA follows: TGTGCCAGCAGCGCGGGTGGGGGGCGGAGGCAGACGCTAACCCACCTTAACTATGGCTACACCTTC.

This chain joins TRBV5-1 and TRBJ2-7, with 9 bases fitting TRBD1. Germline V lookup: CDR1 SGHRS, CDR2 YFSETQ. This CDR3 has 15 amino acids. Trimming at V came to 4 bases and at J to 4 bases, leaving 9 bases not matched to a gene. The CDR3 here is CASSPPGTGIYEQYF. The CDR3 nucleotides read TGCGCCAGCAGCCCACCCGGGACAGGGATTTACGAGCAGTACTTC.

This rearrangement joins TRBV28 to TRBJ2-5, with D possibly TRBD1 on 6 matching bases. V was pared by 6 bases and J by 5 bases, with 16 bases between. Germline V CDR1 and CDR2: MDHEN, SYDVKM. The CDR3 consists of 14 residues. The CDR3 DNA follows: TGTGCCAGCAGCACGGGACAACAGAAGGAGACCCAGTACTTC. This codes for CASSTGQQKETQYF.

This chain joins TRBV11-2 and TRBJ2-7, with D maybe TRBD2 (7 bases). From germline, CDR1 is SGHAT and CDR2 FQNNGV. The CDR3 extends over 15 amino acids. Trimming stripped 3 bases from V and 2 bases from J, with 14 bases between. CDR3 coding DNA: TGTGCCAGCAGCTTTAACGGGGGGCCCGCCTACGAGCAGTACTTC. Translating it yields CASSFNGGPAYEQYF. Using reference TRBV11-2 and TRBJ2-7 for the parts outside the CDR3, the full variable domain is EAGVAQSPRYKIIEKRQSVAFWCNPISGHATLYWYQQILGQGPKLLIQFQNNGVVDDSQLPKDRFSAERLKGVDSTLKIQPAKLEDSAVYLCASSFNGGPAYEQYFGPGTRLTVT.